This TCR beta chain was observed in a study of blood T cell repertoires in COVID-19 (dated by TCRdb to about 2020). Notes on the research overall: Samples covering the acute and convalescent phases of COVID-19 were provided by collaborators in the United States, Italy and Spain. The material from the prospective study consisted of cDNA or gDNA derived from T cells, B-cell-depleted T cells, or PBMCs. The dataset comprised deeply sampled blood TCRbeta repertoires from subjects exposed to, actively infected with, or recovered from COVID-19. The repertoires were released in a freely available public database meant as a resource for research on the immune response to SARS-CoV-2. Samples were obtained from the ongoing ImmuneRACE study (first 160 participants) and from some 1,200 subjects provided by 6 global collaborators. Sample metadata almost always included a de-identified subject ID, COVID-19 status, age in years and sex. Where available, HLA class I and class II types were obtained from metadata supplied by the sample provider rather than from assay-based typing.

Overall study results and their limits: How much clinical and demographic metadata was included differed by source and by participant, and the metadata was provided uncurated.

The collaborating institutions used their own protocols to collect whole blood in K2EDTA tubes. For TCRbeta analysis, collaborator samples were shipped as frozen whole blood, as isolated PBMCs, or as DNA extracted from either sample type. TCRbeta CDR3 regions were amplified from genomic DNA by means of the immunoSEQ Assay, a bias-controlled multiplex PCR. The authors' analysis ran thus. The number of nucleated cells in each sample was estimated from the amplification of reference gene primers within the assay. To quantify the absolute abundance of each unique TCRbeta CDR3 rearrangement, sequence reads were collapsed and filtered. For each sample, productive Simpson clonality was calculated as the square root of Simpson's diversity index across productive rearrangements. This is the immuneACCESS table as TCRdb keeps it, with only in-frame sequences that have V and J called. A part of the clones is gone; compared with another copy, unresolved V genes explain less than half, and the rest is unexplained. D and trimming come from the DNA, and the V and J calls and clone size come from that table. In this sample the table shows 110,000 to 150,000 clones, around three quarters of which occur a single time. The ten largest clonotypes hold 8.6% of the sample.

CDR1 and CDR2, looked up from the germline V gene (reference sequence), are MNHEY and SMNVEV. Reading from cysteine to phenylalanine, the CDR3 counts 14 amino acids. Solely the CDR3 DNA is kept, with 42 bases framed from the first base. The junction shows trimming of 3 bases on V and 1 base on J, plus 7 bases between the germline ends. As concerns this clone: The antigen it binds to is not known. Per-nucleotide qualities are absent, and no much larger clonotype sits a single base away.

Sample: peripheral blood. The sequence came from a man aged 50 to 60 with active or convalescent COVID-19. The rearranged chain carries TRBV27 and TRBJ1-3; a tentative D call is TRBD1 (5 bases match). The CDR3 reads CASSFRGSGNTIYF. The DNA reads as follows: TGTGCCAGCAGTTTTCGGGGGTCTGGAAACACCATATATTTT.